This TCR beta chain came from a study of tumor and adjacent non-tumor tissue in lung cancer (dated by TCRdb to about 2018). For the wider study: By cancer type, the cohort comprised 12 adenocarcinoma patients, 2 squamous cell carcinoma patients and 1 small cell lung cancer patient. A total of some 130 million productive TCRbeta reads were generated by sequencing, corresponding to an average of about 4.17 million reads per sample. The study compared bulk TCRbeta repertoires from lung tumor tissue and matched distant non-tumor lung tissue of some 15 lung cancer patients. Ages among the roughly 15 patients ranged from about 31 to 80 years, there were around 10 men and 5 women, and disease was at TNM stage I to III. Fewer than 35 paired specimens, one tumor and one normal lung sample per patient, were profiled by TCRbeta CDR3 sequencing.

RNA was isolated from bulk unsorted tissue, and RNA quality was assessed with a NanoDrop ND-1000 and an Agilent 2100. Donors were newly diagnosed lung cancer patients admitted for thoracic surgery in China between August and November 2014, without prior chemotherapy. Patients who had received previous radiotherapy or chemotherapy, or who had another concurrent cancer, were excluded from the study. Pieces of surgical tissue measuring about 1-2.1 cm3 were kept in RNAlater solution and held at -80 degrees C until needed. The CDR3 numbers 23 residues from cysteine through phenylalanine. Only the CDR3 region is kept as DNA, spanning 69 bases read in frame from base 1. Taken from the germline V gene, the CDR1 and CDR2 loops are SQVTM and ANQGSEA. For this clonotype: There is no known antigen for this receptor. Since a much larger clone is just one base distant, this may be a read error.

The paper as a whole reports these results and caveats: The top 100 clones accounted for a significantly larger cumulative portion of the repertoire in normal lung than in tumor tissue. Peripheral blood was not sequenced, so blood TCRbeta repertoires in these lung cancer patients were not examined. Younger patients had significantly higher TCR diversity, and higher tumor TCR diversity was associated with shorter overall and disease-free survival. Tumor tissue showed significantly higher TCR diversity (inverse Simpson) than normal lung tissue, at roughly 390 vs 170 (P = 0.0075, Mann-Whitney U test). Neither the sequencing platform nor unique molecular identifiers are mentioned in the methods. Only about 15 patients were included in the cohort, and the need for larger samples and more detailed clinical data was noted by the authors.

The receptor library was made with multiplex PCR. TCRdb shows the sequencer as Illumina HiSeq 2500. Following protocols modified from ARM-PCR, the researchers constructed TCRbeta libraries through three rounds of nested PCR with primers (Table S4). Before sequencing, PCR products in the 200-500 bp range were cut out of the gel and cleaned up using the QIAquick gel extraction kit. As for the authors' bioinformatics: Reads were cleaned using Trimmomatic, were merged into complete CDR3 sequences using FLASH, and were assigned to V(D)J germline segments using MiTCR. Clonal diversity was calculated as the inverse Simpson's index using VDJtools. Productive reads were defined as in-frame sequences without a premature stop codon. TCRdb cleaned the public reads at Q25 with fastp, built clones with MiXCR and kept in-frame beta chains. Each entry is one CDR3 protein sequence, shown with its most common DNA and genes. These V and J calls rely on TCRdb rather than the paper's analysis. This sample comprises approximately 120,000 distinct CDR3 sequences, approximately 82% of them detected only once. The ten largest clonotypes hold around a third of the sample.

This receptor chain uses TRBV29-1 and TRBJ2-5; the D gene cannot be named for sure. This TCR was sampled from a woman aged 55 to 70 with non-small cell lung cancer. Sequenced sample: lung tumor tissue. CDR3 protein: CNHFRCQIQFYGLSENDEWTQYF. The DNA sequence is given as TGCAACCACTTCCGCTGTCAAATCCAGTTCTACGGGCTCTCGGAGAATGACGAGTGGACCCAGTACTTC.